This T cell receptor (beta chain) was documented in a study of Graves' ophthalmopathy and Graves' hyperthyroidism. Transcripts of RNA were the source for amplifying TCR beta CDR3 regions. Second-round multiplex PCR followed a first-round RT-PCR using HTBI primers. TCRdb analysed the multiplex PCR reads with MiXCR anew, one entry per CDR3 protein. This repertoire shows 600,000 to 950,000 distinct CDR3 sequences, about 44% found once; its top ten account for about 40%. As for this clonotype: The CDR3 end shows no conserved phenylalanine or tryptophan, and so a read error is likely.

V was shortened by 0 bases and J by 1 base, with 7 bases between the two germline ends. Germline V gene sequence: CDR1 DFQATT, CDR2 SNEGSKA (reference sequence). The length of the CDR3 is 15 residues. The TCR was taken from an adult man with Graves' ophthalmopathy. The sample was peripheral blood. The V and J genes are TRBV20-1 and TRBJ1-6; D is uncertain. DNA for the CDR3: TGCAGTGCTAGAGATGAGGGATCCTATAATTCACCCCTCCACTAT. Residues: CSARDEGSYNSPLHY.